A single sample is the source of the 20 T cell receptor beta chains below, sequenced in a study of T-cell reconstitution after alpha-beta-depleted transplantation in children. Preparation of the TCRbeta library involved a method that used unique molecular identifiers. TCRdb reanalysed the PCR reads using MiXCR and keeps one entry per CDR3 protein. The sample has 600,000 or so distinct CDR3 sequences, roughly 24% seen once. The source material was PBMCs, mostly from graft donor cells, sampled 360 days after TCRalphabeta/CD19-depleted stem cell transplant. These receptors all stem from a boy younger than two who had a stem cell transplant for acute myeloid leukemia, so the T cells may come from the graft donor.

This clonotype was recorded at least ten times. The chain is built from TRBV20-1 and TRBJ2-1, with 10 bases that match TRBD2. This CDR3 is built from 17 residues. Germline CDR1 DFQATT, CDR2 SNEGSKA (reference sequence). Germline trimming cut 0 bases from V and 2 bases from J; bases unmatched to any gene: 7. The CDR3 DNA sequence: TGCAGTGCTAGAGATGGGGCTAGCGGGGGAACCTACAATGAGCAGTTCTTC. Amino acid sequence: CSARDGASGGTYNEQFF.

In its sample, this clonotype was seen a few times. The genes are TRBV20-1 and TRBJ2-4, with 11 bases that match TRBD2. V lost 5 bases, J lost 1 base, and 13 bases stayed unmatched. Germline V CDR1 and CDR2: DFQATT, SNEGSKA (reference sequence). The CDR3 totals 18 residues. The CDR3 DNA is TGCAGTGCTTCTATAGCGGGGGGGCCGGAGGCGGCCAAAAACATTCAGTACTTC. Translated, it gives CSASIAGGPEAAKNIQYF.

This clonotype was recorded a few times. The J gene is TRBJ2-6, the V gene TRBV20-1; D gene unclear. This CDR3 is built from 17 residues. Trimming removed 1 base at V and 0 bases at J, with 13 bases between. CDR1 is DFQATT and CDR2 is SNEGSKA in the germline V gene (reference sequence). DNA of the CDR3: TGCAGTGCTAGAGTGGCAGGTCTATTCTCTGGGGCCAACGTCCTGACTTTC. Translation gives CSARVAGLFSGANVLTF.

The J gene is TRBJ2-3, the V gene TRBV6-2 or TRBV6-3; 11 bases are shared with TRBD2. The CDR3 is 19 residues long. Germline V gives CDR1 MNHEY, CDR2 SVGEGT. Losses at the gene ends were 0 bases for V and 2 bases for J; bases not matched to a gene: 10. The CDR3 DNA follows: TGTGCCAGCAGTTACTCTGGGGTAGCGGGGGGGCGGTTCACAGATACGCAGTATTTT. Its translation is CASSYSGVAGGRFTDTQYF.

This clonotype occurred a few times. CDR3 amino acids: CSAARKSDGLRPQHF. Written as DNA, the CDR3 is TGCAGTGCCGCCCGTAAGTCGGACGGACTCCGACCCCAGCATTTT. The chain couples TRBV20-1 to TRBJ1-5; D gene uncertain. V gave up 6 bases and J gave up 10 bases, with 25 bases separating them. The CDR3 is made up of 15 amino acids. Germline CDR1 DFQATT, CDR2 SNEGSKA (reference sequence).

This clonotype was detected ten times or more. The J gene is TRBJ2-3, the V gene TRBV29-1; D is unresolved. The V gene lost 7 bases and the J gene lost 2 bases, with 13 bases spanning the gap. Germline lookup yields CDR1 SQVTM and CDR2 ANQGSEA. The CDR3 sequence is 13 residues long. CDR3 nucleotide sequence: TGCAGCGCGGCGAAAGGCCCCACAGATACGCAGTATTTT. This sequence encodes CSAAKGPTDTQYF.

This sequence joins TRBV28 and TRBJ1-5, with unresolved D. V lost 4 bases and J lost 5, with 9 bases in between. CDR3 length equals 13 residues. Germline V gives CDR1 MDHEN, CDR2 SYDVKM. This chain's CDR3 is CASSWEIDQPQHF. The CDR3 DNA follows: TGTGCCAGCAGTTGGGAGATAGATCAGCCCCAGCATTTT.

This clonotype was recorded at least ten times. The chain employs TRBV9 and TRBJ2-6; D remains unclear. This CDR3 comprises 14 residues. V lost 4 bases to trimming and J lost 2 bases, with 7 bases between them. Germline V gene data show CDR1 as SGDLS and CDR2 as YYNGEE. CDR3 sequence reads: CASSTSTGANVLTF. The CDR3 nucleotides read TGTGCCAGCAGCACCTCGACTGGGGCCAACGTCCTGACTTTC.

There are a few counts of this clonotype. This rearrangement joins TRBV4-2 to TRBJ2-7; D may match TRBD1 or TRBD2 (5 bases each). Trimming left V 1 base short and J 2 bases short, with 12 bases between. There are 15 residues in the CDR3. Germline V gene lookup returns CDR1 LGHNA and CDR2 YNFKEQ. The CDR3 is CASSQGVGPTYEQYV. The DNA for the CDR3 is TGTGCCAGCAGCCAAGGCGTGGGACCGACCTACGAGCAGTACGTC.

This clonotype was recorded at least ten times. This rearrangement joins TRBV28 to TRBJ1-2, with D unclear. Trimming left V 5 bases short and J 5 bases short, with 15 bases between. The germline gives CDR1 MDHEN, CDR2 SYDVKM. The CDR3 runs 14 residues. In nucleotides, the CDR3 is TGTGCCAGCAGTCGCCCCGGGCAGTTGTATGGCTACACCTTC. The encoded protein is CASSRPGQLYGYTF.

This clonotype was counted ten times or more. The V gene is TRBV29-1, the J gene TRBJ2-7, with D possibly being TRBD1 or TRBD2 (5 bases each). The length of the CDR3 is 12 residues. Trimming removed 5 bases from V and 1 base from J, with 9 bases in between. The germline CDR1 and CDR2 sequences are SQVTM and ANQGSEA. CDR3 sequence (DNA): TGCAGCGTTTGGGACGGGTCCTACGAGCAGTACTTC. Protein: CSVWDGSYEQYF.

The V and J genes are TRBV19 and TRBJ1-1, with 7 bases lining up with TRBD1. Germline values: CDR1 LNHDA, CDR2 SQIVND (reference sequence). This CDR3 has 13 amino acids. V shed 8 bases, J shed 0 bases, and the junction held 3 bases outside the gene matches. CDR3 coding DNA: TGTGCCAGTGGACAGGCTGTGAACACTGAAGCTTTCTTT. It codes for CASGQAVNTEAFF.

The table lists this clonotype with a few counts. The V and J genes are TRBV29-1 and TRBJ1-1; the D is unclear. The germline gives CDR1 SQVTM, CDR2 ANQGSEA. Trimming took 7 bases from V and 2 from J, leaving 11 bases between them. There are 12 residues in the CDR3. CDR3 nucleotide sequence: TGCAGCGCGGCTCGGGCAAACACTGAAGCTTTCTTT. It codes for CSAARANTEAFF.

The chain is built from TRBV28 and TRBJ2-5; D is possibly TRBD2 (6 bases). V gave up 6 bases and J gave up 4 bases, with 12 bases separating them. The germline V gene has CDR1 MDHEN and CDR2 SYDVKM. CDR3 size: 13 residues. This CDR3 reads CASREGIPETQYF. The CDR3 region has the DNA TGTGCCAGCAGGGAGGGTATACCAGAGACCCAGTACTTC.

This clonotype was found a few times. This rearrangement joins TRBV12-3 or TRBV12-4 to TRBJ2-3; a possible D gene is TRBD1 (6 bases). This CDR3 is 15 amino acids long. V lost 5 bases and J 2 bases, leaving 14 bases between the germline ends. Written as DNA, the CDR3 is TGTGCCAGCAGTCAGGGGCAGTACCCCACAGATACGCAGTATTTT. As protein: CASSQGQYPTDTQYF.

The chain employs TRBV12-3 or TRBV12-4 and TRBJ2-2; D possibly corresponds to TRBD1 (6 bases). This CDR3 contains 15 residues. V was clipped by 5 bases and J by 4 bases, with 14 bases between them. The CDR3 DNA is TGTGCCAGCAGTCAACAGGGCTCGAGCACCGGGGAGCTGTTTTTT. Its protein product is CASSQQGSSTGELFF.

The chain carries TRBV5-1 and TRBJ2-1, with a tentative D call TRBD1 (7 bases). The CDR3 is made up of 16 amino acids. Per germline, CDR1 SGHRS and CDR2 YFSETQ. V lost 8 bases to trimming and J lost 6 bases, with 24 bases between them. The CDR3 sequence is CASSPLAGQRINEQFF. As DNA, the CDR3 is TGCGCCAGTTCACCGCTGGCGGGACAGCGCATCAATGAGCAGTTCTTC. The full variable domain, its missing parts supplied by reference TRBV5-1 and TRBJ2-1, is KAGVTQTPRYLIKTRGQQVTLSCSPISGHRSVSWYQQTPGQGLQFLFEYFSETQRNKGNFPGRFSGRQFSNSRSEMNVSTLELGDSALYLCASSPLAGQRINEQFFGPGTRLTVL.

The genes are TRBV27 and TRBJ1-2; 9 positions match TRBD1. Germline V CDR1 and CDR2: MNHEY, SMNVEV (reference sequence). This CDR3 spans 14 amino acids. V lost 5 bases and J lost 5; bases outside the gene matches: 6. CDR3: CASSTWDRAYGYTF. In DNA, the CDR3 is TGTGCCAGCAGTACGTGGGACAGGGCGTATGGCTACACCTTC.

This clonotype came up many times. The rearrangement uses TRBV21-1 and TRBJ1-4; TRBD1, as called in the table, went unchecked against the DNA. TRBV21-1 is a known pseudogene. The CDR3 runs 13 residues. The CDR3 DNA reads TGTGCCAGCAGCTTGGGACAGGGGGAAAAACTGTTTTTT. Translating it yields CASSLGQGEKLFF.

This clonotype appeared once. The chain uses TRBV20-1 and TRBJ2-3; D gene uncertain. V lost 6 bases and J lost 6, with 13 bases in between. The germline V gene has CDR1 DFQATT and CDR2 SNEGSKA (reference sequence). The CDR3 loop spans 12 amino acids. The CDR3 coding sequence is TGCAGTGCCGTAGTTGGTGCGGATACGCAGTATTTT. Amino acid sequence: CSAVVGADTQYF.